A selection of T cell receptor beta chains follows, all from one sample in a study of blood T cell repertoires in COVID-19. Measured with immunoSEQ multiplex PCR; TCRdb has only the in-frame clones, and not every one. The sample has about 390,000 clones; 80% to 90% are singletons. Sequencing was carried out using peripheral blood. The receptors come from a woman aged 55-69 years with COVID-19, enrolled during active disease. The CDR3 runs from the conserved cysteine through the conserved F or W. The D gene is left open where the match is weak. Clone size is shown for a subset of rows, as once, few, many or a class of expanded clone.

j_call v_call d_call clone_size cdr3_aa cdr3_nt
TRBJ1-1 TRBV19 NA NA CASSIANRNTEAFF TGTGCCAGTAGTATAGCAAACAGAAACACTGAAGCTTTCTTT
TRBJ2-4 TRBV28 TRBD1 NA CASSGRTGSAKNIQYF TGTGCCAGCAGTGGTAGGACAGGGAGTGCCAAAAACATTCAGTACTTC
TRBJ2-5 TRBV19 TRBD2 NA CASSSPGLARETQYF TGTGCCAGTAGCAGCCCCGGACTAGCGCGAGAGACCCAGTACTTC
TRBJ2-5 TRBV7-6 TRBD2 NA CASSLVSLAGGYQETQYF TGTGCCAGCAGCTTAGTAAGCCTAGCGGGGGGGTACCAAGAGACCCAGTACTTC
TRBJ2-7 TRBV27 TRBD1 NA CASSPGTGSLEQYF TGTGCCAGCAGTCCCGGGACAGGCTCCCTCGAGCAGTACTTC
TRBJ2-4 TRBV7-8 TRBD1 once CASSLVFMGQGGNIQYF TGTGCCAGCAGCTTAGTGTTTATGGGACAGGGTGGAAACATTCAGTACTTC
TRBJ2-5 TRBV2 NA NA CASSWAPPKETQYF TGTGCCAGCAGTTGGGCCCCCCCGAAAGAGACCCAGTACTTC
TRBJ2-1 TRBV27 TRBD2 NA CASRNGGGNEQFF TGTGCCAGCAGGAACGGGGGGGGAAATGAGCAGTTCTTC
TRBJ2-3 TRBV28 TRBD2 NA CASSPGTRSADTQYF TGTGCCAGCAGTCCCGGGACTAGATCCGCAGATACGCAGTATTTT
TRBJ1-5 TRBV15 TRBD1 NA CATSRDLGQGNQPQHF TGTGCCACCAGCAGAGATTTGGGACAGGGAAATCAGCCCCAGCATTTT
TRBJ1-6 TRBV24-1 NA NA CATPSRGNSPLHF TGTGCCACCCCTAGTAGGGGTAATTCACCCCTCCACTTT
TRBJ1-1 TRBV6-5 NA NA CASSYRPGRDTEAFF TGTGCCAGCAGTTACCGCCCAGGGCGAGACACTGAAGCTTTCTTT
TRBJ2-5 TRBV30 NA NA CAWSSLSRGQETQYF TGTGCCTGGAGCTCTTTGTCTAGAGGTCAAGAGACCCAGTACTTC
TRBJ1-5 TRBV19 NA NA CASSKLVGAVNQPQHF TGTGCCAGTAGTAAGTTGGTAGGGGCGGTAAATCAGCCCCAGCATTTT
TRBJ2-5 TRBV2 TRBD1 NA CASSGQGGQETQYF TGTGCCAGCAGTGGACAGGGGGGTCAAGAGACCCAGTACTTC
TRBJ1-2 TRBV5-1 TRBD1 NA CASSPETRQGNYGYTF TGCGCCAGCAGCCCCGAGACCAGACAGGGTAACTATGGCTACACCTTC
TRBJ1-1 TRBV28 TRBD1 once CASSFTQGAGAEAFF TGTGCCAGCAGTTTTACACAGGGGGCTGGGGCTGAAGCTTTCTTT
TRBJ2-7 TRBV3-1/TRBV3-2 TRBD2 NA CASSQSRGGLTYEQYF TGTGCCAGCAGCCAATCCCGGGGGGGGCTCACCTACGAGCAGTACTTC
TRBJ2-2 TRBV18 NA NA CASSPPGSRNTGELFF TGTGCCAGCTCACCACCGGGGAGCCGGAACACCGGGGAGCTGTTTTTT
TRBJ2-2 TRBV4-1 NA NA CASRKGGELFF TGCGCCAGCAGGAAGGGGGGGGAGCTGTTTTTT
TRBJ1-2 TRBV6-1 NA NA CASSENRGYTF TGTGCCAGCAGTGAAAACCGGGGCTACACCTTC
TRBJ2-5 TRBV3-1/TRBV3-2 TRBD2 NA CASSQLTSTGEETQYF TGTGCCAGCAGCCAACTGACTAGCACGGGGGAAGAGACCCAGTACTTC
TRBJ1-4 TRBV5-4 NA NA CASRAGPATNEKLFF TGTGCCAGCAGGGCAGGGCCTGCAACTAATGAAAAACTGTTTTTT
TRBJ1-5 TRBV19 NA NA CASSPPGTQDSNQPQHF TGTGCCAGTAGTCCCCCCGGGACACAAGATAGCAATCAGCCCCAGCATTTT
TRBJ1-2 TRBV7-2 NA few CASSLAAGQNYGYTF TGTGCCAGCAGCTTAGCCGCCGGACAGAACTATGGCTACACCTTC
TRBJ1-2 TRBV14 TRBD1 NA CASSQADRGYGYTF TGTGCCAGCAGCCAAGCTGACAGGGGATATGGCTACACCTTC
TRBJ2-2 TRBV6-1 NA NA CASSDRGFSTGELFF TGTGCCAGCAGTGACAGGGGTTTTTCAACCGGGGAGCTGTTTTTT
TRBJ2-5 TRBV5-6 TRBD1 NA CASSAEAGGRETQYF TGTGCCAGCAGCGCTGAAGCAGGGGGCAGAGAGACCCAGTACTTC
TRBJ1-1 TRBV27 TRBD1 NA CASSLRGTGEAFF TGTGCCAGCAGTCTACGGGGGACAGGAGAAGCTTTCTTT
TRBJ1-4 TRBV4-1 TRBD1 NA CASSQGTGGYSEKLFF TGCGCCAGCAGCCAAGGAACAGGGGGCTACTCTGAAAAACTGTTTTTT
TRBJ1-2 TRBV7-2 NA once CASSQGGKIGYTF TGTGCCAGCAGCCAAGGGGGTAAGATTGGCTACACCTTC
TRBJ2-5 TRBV5-1 NA once CASSLAGGVIQETQYF TGCGCCAGCAGCTTGGCTGGAGGGGTGATCCAAGAGACCCAGTACTTC
TRBJ2-7 TRBV2 TRBD1 NA CASIPKDRGYEQYF TGTGCCAGCATCCCCAAAGACAGGGGCTACGAGCAGTACTTC
TRBJ1-1 TRBV5-6 NA NA CASSTWTEAFF TGTGCCAGCAGTACTTGGACTGAAGCTTTCTTT
TRBJ2-1 TRBV28 TRBD2 NA CASSLQSGGPYNEQFF TGTGCCAGCAGTTTACAGAGCGGGGGACCCTACAATGAGCAGTTCTTC
TRBJ2-3 TRBV11-2 NA NA CASSLAGVTDTQYF TGTGCCAGCAGCTTAGCGGGGGTCACAGATACGCAGTATTTT
TRBJ2-2 TRBV3-1/TRBV3-2 NA NA CASSQGGGNTGELFF TGTGCCAGCAGCCAAGGAGGGGGGAACACCGGGGAGCTGTTTTTT
TRBJ2-3 TRBV5-1 TRBD2 NA CASSLGLAGGQDTQYF TGCGCCAGCAGCTTGGGACTAGCGGGGGGCCAGGATACGCAGTATTTT
TRBJ2-7 TRBV6-6 NA NA CASRHTQGYYEQYF TGTGCCAGCAGACACACACAGGGTTACTACGAGCAGTACTTC
TRBJ2-7 TRBV15 NA once CATSRYTGSGEQYF TGTGCCACCAGCAGATACACAGGGTCAGGGGAGCAGTACTTC
TRBJ2-7 TRBV7-6 TRBD2 NA CASSASGTIRFEQYF TGTGCCAGCAGCGCTTCCGGGACTATCCGTTTCGAGCAGTACTTC
TRBJ2-5 TRBV5-1 TRBD1 NA CASSLSGTGGGSETQYF TGCGCCAGCAGCTTGTCTGGGACAGGGGGCGGATCAGAGACCCAGTACTTC
TRBJ2-2 TRBV9 TRBD2 NA CASSAPGLAGGPVAGELFF TGTGCCAGCAGCGCCCCGGGACTAGCGGGGGGCCCGGTCGCCGGGGAGCTGTTTTTT
TRBJ1-2 TRBV7-9 NA NA CASSFGQTYGYTF TGTGCCAGCAGCTTTGGGCAGACCTATGGCTACACCTTC
TRBJ1-5 TRBV19 NA NA CASSIAGPLNQPQHF TGTGCCAGTAGTATTGCGGGACCCCTTAATCAGCCCCAGCATTTT
TRBJ1-1 TRBV4-1 TRBD1 NA CASSPETGPRAFF TGCGCCAGCAGCCCCGAGACAGGGCCAAGGGCTTTCTTT
TRBJ1-2 TRBV28 NA NA CASSYTTGVYGYTF TGTGCCAGCAGTTATACGACAGGCGTCTATGGCTACACCTTC
TRBJ2-5 TRBV29-1 NA NA CSVEGSGMETQYF TGCAGCGTTGAGGGATCGGGGATGGAGACCCAGTACTTC
TRBJ2-7 TRBV6-5 NA NA CASSPLGPEGGQYF TGTGCCAGCAGCCCCCTCGGACCTGAAGGGGGGCAGTACTTC
TRBJ1-1 TRBV7-3 TRBD1 NA CASSLLLGQGLAFF TGTGCCAGCAGCTTACTGTTGGGACAGGGTTTAGCTTTCTTT
TRBJ1-1 TRBV29-1 TRBD1 once CSPWDRTLIGTEAFF TGCAGCCCCTGGGACAGGACTTTGATAGGGACTGAAGCTTTCTTT
TRBJ2-2 TRBV25-1 TRBD1 NA CASSDPGQGHTGELFF TGTGCCAGCAGTGACCCGGGACAGGGGCACACCGGGGAGCTGTTTTTT
TRBJ1-1 TRBV7-9 NA NA CASSRVDTEAFF TGTGCCAGCAGCCGGGTTGACACTGAAGCTTTCTTT
TRBJ1-5 TRBV19 TRBD1 NA CASRNSDRGFNQPQHF TGTGCCAGTAGAAATTCCGACAGGGGCTTTAATCAGCCCCAGCATTTT